This TCR beta chain derives from a study of blood T cell repertoires in COVID-19. Study background: In each case, the material was cDNA or gDNA derived from T cells, B-cell-depleted T cells, or PBMCs.

The CDR3 extends over 15 amino acids. V gave up 5 bases and J gave up 0 bases; unmatched junction bases: 4. Germline V CDR1 and CDR2: MNHEY, SMNVEV (reference sequence). Those who participated ranged in age from about 18 to 89 years and resided in about two dozen US areas. The repertoire was sequenced with immunoSEQ multiplex PCR; TCRdb's copy has only in-frame clones and lacks some. The table records 250,000 to 300,000 clones, 90% to 95% of them present only once. V gene TRBV27 combines with J gene TRBJ1-3; 7 bases are a match to TRBD1. The origin of this receptor is a human donor in a cohort exposed to, infected with or recovered from COVID-19 (not recorded which). The donor label of this sample is uncertain. The sequenced sample was PBMCs or T cells enriched from blood (not recorded which). Here the CDR3 DNA reads TGTGCCAGCAGTCCCAGGGGGTTCTCTGGAAACACCATATATTTT. Its protein is CASSPRGFSGNTIYF.